These T cell receptor beta chains were read from a single sample in a study of blood T cell repertoires in COVID-19. Libraries were prepared by immunoSEQ multiplex PCR; TCRdb keeps only in-frame clonotypes and omits some of them. The sample lists around 310,000 clones; 85% to 90% were seen once. The specimen was peripheral blood. These receptor sequences come from a woman in her 40s with COVID-19, enrolled during active disease. CDR3s include the opening cysteine and the closing phenylalanine or tryptophan. The order of the fields is clone size, CDR3 length, J gene, V gene, D gene, CDR3 protein, CDR3 DNA. A D gene is named only where the DNA matches it firmly. Part of the rows lack a size; the others show once, few, many or a class for expanded clones.

>once|15|TRBJ1-3|TRBV5-4|TRBD1
CASSSRTGSGNTIYF
TGTGCCAGCAGCTCTCGGACAGGCTCTGGAAACACCATATATTTT
>-|15|TRBJ2-3|TRBV6-2/TRBV6-3|TRBD2
CASSYGSGRSDTQYF
TGTGCCAGCAGTTACGGTAGCGGGAGATCGGATACGCAGTATTTT
>-|18|TRBJ1-6|TRBV30|TRBD1
CAWSETGVRSSYNSPLHF
TGTGCCTGGAGTGAAACAGGGGTTCGGAGCTCCTATAATTCACCCCTCCACTTT
>-|14|TRBJ2-2|TRBV19|-
CASSIDFELGELFF
TGTGCCAGTAGTATAGATTTCGAGTTGGGGGAGCTGTTTTTT
>-|12|TRBJ2-7|TRBV19|TRBD2
CATTSGRDEQYF
TGTGCCACCACTAGCGGGAGGGACGAGCAGTACTTC
>-|15|TRBJ2-7|TRBV5-1|-
CASSLTVLTSYEQYF
TGCGCCAGCAGCTTAACAGTCCTCACCTCCTACGAGCAGTACTTC
>-|16|TRBJ2-3|TRBV3-1/TRBV3-2|TRBD1
CASSQAGTGNEDTQYF
TGTGCCAGCAGCCAAGCCGGGACAGGGAATGAAGATACGCAGTATTTT
>-|16|TRBJ2-5|TRBV2|TRBD1
CASSLGTGVVAETQYF
TGTGCCAGCAGTCTCGGGACAGGGGTTGTGGCAGAGACCCAGTACTTC
>-|14|TRBJ1-3|TRBV30|-
CAWRTGSSGNTIYF
TGTGCCTGGCGCACAGGGAGCTCTGGAAACACCATATATTTT
>-|14|TRBJ1-1|TRBV2|-
CASKHEQGGTEAFF
TGTGCCAGCAAGCATGAACAGGGAGGGACTGAAGCTTTCTTT
>-|16|TRBJ1-1|TRBV1|-
CTSSPRDREMNTEAFF
TGCACCAGCAGCCCCCGGGACAGGGAAATGAACACTGAAGCTTTCTTT
>-|14|TRBJ2-7|TRBV25-1|TRBD1
CASSLGTGYYEQYF
TGTGCCAGCAGTTTGGGGACAGGATATTACGAGCAGTACTTC
>-|14|TRBJ2-1|TRBV27|-
CASSLSKKRTEQFF
TGTGCCAGCAGTTTATCGAAGAAGCGTACTGAGCAGTTCTTC
>-|11|TRBJ1-1|TRBV18|-
CASSQDMGAFF
TGTGCCAGCTCTCAGGACATGGGAGCTTTCTTT
>-|14|TRBJ2-7|TRBV6-5|TRBD1
CASQGGQGAYEQYF
TGTGCCAGTCAGGGGGGACAGGGGGCTTACGAGCAGTACTTC
>-|13|TRBJ1-2|TRBV7-9|-
CASSPGVGYGYTF
TGTGCCAGCAGTCCAGGGGTGGGGTATGGCTACACCTTC